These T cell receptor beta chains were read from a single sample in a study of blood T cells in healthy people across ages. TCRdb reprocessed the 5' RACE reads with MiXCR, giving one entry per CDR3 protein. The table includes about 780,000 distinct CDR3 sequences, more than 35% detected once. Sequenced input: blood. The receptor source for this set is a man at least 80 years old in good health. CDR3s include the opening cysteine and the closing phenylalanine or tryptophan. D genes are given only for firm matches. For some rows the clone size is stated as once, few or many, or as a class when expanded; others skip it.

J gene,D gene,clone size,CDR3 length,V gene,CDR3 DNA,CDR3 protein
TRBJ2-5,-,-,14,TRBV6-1,TGTGCCAGCAGTGAACAACAGGGAGGCGAGACCCAGTACTTC,CASSEQQGGETQYF
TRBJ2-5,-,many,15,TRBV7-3,TGTGCCAGCAGCTTAGGCTCGACAGCCCAAGAGACCCAGTACTTC,CASSLGSTAQETQYF
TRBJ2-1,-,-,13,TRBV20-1,TGCAGTGCTCGTCGGGACGGTCCCAATGAGCAGTTCTTC,CSARRDGPNEQFF
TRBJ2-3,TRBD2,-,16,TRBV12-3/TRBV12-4,TGTGCCAGCAGCCTCACTAGCGGGGTTAGCACAGATACGCAGTATTTT,CASSLTSGVSTDTQYF
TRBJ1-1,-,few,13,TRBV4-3,TGCGCCAGCAGCCAAGAAGGGGACACTGAAGCTTTCTTT,CASSQEGDTEAFF
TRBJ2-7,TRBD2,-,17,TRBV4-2,TGTGCCAGCAGCCAAGGGGTAGCGGGAGTGCGGTCGGACGAGCAGTACTTC,CASSQGVAGVRSDEQYF
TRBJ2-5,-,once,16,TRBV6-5,TGTGCCAGCAGCAGGAACAGGGAGGTTTCTAAAGAGACCCAGTACTTC,CASSRNREVSKETQYF
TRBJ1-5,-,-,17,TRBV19,TGTGCCAGTAGTACGGGACAAATTGCTCCGAAAGAATCAGCCCAGCATTTT,CASSTGQIAPKESAQHF
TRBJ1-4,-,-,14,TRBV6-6,TGTGCCAGCAGTTACTCAGGGTTGGATGAAAAACTGTTTTTT,CASSYSGLDEKLFF
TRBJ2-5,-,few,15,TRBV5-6,TGTGCCAGCAGCTTTGAGGGCGGGACGGAAGAGACCCAGTACTTC,CASSFEGGTEETQYF
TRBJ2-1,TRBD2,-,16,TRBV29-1,TGCAGCGTTCCCGCCCGACTAGCGGGGTTCTACAATGAGCAGTTCTTC,CSVPARLAGFYNEQFF
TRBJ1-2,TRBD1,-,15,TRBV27,TGTGCCAGCAGGGATCCGGGACAGGGGGACTATGGCTACACCTTC,CASRDPGQGDYGYTF
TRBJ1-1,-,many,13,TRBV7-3,TGTGCCAGCAGCTCGGGGCAGGGGACTGAAGCTTTCTTT,CASSSGQGTEAFF
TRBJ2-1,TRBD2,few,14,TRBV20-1,TGCAGTGCTTTGACAGCGCGGGAGTGGAATGAGCAGTTCTTC,CSALTAREWNEQFF
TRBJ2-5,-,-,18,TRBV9,TGTGCCAGCAGCGCGGGACAGAACTTCGCAGTTATGTGGGAGGCCCAGTACTTC,CASSAGQNFAVMWEAQYF
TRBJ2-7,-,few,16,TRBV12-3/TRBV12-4,TGTGCCAGCAGCCTCGTCAACGGTCTTGAAGGGCTCGAGCAGTACTTC,CASSLVNGLEGLEQYF
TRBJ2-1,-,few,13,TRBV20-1,TGCAGTGCTAGCCAGGACAGCTACAATGAGCAGTTCTTC,CSASQDSYNEQFF